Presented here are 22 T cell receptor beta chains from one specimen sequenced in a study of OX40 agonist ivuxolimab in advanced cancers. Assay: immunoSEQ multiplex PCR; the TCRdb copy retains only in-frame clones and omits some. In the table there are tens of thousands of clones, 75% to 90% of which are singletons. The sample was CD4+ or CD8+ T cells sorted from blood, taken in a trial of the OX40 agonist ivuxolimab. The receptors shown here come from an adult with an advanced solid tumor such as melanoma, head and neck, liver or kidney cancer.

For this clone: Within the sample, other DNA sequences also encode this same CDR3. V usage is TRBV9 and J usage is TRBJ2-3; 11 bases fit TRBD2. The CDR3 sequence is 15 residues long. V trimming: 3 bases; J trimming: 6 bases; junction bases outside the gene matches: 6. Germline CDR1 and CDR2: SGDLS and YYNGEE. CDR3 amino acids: CASSAGLAVTDTQYF. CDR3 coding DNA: TGTGCCAGCAGCGCGGGACTAGCGGTAACTGATACGCAGTATTTT.

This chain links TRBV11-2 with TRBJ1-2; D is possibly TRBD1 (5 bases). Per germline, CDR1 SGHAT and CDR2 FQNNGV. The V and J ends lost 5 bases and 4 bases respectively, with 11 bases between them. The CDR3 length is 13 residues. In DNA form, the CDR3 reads TGTGCCAGCAGCCCTCAGGGTATCTATGGCTACACCTTC. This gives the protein CASSPQGIYGYTF.

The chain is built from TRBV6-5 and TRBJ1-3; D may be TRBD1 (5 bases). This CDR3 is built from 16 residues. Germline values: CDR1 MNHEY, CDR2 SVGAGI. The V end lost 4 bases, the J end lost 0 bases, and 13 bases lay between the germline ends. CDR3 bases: TGTGCCAGCAGTTCCTCGGGACTTCACTCTGGAAACACCATATATTTT. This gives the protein CASSSSGLHSGNTIYF.

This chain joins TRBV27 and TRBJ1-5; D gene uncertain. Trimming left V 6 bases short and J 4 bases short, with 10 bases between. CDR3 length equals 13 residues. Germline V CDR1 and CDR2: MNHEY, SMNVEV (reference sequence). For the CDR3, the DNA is TGTGCCAGCAGCCTTCAGAGAAATCAGCCCCAGCATTTT. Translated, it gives CASSLQRNQPQHF.

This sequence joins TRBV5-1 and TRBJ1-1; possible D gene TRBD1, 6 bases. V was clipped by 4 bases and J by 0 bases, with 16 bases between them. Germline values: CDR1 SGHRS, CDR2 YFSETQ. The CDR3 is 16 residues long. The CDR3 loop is CASSPSPGQLNTEAFF. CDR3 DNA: TGCGCCAGCAGCCCAAGCCCTGGACAGTTGAACACTGAAGCTTTCTTT. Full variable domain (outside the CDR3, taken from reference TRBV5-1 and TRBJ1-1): KAGVTQTPRYLIKTRGQQVTLSCSPISGHRSVSWYQQTPGQGLQFLFEYFSETQRNKGNFPGRFSGRQFSNSRSEMNVSTLELGDSALYLCASSPSPGQLNTEAFFGQGTRLTVV.

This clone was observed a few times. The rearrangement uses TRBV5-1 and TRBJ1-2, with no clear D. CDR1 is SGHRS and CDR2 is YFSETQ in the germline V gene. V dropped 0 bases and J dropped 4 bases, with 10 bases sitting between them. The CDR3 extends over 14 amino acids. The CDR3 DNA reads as TGCGCCAGCAGCTTGGAATCGGCGGCCTATGGCTACACCTTC. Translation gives CASSLESAAYGYTF.

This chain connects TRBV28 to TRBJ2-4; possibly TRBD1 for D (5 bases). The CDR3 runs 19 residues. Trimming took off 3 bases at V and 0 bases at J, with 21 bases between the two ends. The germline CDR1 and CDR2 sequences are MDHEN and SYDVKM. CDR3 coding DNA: TGTGCCAGCAGTTTGTCGAGTTTCCAGGGCGATTTAGCCAAAAACATTCAGTACTTC. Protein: CASSLSSFQGDLAKNIQYF.

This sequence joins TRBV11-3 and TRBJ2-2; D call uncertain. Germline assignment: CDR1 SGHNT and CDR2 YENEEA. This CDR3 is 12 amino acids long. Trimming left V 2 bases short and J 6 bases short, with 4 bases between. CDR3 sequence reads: CASSLRPGELFF. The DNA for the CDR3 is TGTGCCAGCAGCTTACGGCCCGGGGAGCTGTTTTTT. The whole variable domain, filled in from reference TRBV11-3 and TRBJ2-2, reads EAGVVQSPRYKIIEKKQPVAFWCNPISGHNTLYWYLQNLGQGPELLIRYENEEAVDDSQLPKDRFSAERLKGVDSTLKIQPAELGDSAVYLCASSLRPGELFFGEGSRLTVL.

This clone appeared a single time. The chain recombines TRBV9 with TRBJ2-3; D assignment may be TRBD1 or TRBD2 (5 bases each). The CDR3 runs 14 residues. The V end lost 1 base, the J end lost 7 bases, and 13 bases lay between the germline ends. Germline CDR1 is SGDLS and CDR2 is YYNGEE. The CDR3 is CASSVTQGPNTQYF. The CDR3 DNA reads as TGTGCCAGCAGCGTAACCCAGGGACCAAATACGCAGTATTTT. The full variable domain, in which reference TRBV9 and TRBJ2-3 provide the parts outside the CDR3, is DSGVTQTPKHLITATGQRVTLRCSPRSGDLSVYWYQQSLDQGLQFLIQYYNGEERAKGNILERFSAQQFPDLHSELNLSSLELGDSALYFCASSVTQGPNTQYFGPGTRLTVL.

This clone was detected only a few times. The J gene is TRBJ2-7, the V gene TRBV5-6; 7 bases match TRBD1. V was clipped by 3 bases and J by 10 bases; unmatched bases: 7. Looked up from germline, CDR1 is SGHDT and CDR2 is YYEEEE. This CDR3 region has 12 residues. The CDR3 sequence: CASSSRDSRQYF. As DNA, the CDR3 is TGTGCCAGCAGCTCTCGGGACAGCCGCCAGTACTTC. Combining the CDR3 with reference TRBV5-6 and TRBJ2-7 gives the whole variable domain DAGVTQSPTHLIKTRGQQVTLRCSPKSGHDTVSWYQQALGQGPQFIFQYYEEEERQRGNFPDRFSGHQFPNYSSELNVNALLLGDSALYLCASSSRDSRQYFGPGTRLTVT.

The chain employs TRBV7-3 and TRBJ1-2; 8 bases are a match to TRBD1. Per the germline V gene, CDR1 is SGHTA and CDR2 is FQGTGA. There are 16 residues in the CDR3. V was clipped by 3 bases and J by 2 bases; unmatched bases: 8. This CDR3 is CASSLQGAPDNYGYTF. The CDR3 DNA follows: TGTGCCAGCAGCTTGCAGGGGGCTCCCGACAACTATGGCTACACCTTC.

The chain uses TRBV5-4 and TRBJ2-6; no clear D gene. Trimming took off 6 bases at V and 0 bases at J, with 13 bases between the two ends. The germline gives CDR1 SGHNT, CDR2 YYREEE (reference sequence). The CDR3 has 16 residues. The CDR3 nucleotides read TGTGCCAGCACCTCGGGTTCCAGCTCTGGGGCCAACGTCCTGACTTTC. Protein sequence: CASTSGSSSGANVLTF.

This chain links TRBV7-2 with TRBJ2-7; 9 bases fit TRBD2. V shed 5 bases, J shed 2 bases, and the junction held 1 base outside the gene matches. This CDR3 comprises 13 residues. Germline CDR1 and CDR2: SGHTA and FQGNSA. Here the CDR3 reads CASSPSGTYEQYF. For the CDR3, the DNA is TGTGCCAGCAGCCCTAGCGGGACCTACGAGCAGTACTTC.

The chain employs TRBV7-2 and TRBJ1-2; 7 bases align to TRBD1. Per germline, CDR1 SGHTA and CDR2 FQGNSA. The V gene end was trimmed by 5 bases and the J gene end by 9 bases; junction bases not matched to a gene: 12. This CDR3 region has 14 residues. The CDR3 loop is CASSPLTGPYRYTF. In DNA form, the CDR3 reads TGTGCCAGCAGCCCATTGACAGGGCCGTATCGCTACACCTTC.

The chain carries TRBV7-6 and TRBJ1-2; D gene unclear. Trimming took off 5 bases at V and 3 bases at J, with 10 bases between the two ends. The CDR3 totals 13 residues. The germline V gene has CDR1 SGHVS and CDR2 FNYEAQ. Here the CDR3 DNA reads TGTGCCAGCAGCGGTCGCCGGGACTATGGCTACACCTTC. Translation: CASSGRRDYGYTF. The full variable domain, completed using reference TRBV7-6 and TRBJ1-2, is GAGVSQSPRYKVTKRGQDVALRCDPISGHVSLYWYRQALGQGPEFLTYFNYEAQQDKSGLPNDRFSAERPEGSISTLTIQRTEQRDSAMYRCASSGRRDYGYTFGSGTRLTVV.

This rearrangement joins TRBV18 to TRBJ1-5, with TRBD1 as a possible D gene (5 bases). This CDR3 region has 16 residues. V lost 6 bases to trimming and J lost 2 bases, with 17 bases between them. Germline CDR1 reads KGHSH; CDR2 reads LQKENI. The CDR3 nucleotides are TGTGCCAGCTCCCACCGGGGGGGAAATGGCAATCAGCCCCAGCATTTT. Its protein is CASSHRGGNGNQPQHF.

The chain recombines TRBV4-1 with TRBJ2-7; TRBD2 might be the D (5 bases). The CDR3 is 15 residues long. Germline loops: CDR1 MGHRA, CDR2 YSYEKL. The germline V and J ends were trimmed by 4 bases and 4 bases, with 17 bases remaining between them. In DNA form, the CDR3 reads TGCGCCAGCAGCCCTTCCCTAGGACTCGTTTACGAGCAGTACTTC. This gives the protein CASSPSLGLVYEQYF.

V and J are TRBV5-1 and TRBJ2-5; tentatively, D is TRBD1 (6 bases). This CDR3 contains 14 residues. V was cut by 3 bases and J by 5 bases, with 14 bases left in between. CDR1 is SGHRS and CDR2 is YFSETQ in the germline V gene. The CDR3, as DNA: TGCGCCAGCAGCTCGCAGGGGTCGGAGGAGACCCAGTACTTC. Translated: CASSSQGSEETQYF.

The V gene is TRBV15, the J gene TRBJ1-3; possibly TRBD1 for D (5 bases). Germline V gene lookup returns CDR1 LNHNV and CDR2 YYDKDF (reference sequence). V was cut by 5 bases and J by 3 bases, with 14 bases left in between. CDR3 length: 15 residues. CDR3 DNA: TGTGCCACCAGCCGCCAGCGGGGCGGTGGAAACACCATATATTTT. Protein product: CATSRQRGGGNTIYF.

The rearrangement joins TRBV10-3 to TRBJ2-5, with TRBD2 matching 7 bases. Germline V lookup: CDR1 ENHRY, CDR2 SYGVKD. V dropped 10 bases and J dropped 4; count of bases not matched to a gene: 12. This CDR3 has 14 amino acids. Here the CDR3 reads CATTLAAGGETQYF. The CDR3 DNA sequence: TGTGCCACCACCCTAGCGGCCGGGGGAGAGACCCAGTACTTC.

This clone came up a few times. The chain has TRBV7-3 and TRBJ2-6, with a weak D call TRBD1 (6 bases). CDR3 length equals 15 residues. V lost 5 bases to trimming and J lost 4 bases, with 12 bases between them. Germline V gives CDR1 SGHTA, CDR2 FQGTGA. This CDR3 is CASSMQGSGANVLTF. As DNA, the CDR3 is TGTGCCAGCAGCATGCAGGGGTCCGGGGCCAACGTCCTGACTTTC.

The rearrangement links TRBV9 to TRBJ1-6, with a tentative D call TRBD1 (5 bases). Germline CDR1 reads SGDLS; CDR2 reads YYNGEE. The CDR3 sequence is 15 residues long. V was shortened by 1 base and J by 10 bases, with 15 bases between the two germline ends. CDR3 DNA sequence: TGTGCCAGCAGCGTACAAAGCGGAAGGGGATCACCCCTCCACTTT. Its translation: CASSVQSGRGSPLHF. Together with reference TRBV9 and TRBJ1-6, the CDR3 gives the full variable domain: DSGVTQTPKHLITATGQRVTLRCSPRSGDLSVYWYQQSLDQGLQFLIQYYNGEERAKGNILERFSAQQFPDLHSELNLSSLELGDSALYFCASSVQSGRGSPLHFGNGTRLTVT.